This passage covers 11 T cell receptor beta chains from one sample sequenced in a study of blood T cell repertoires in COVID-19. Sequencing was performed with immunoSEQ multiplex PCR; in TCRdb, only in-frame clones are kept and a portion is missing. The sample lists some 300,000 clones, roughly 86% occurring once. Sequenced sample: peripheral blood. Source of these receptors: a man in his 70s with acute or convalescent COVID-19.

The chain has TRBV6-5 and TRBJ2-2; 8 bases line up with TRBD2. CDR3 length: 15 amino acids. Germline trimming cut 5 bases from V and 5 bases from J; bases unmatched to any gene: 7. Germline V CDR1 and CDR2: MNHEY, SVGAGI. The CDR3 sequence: CASSPGGPRTGELFF. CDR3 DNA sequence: TGTGCCAGCAGTCCGGGGGGGCCAAGAACCGGGGAGCTGTTTTTT.

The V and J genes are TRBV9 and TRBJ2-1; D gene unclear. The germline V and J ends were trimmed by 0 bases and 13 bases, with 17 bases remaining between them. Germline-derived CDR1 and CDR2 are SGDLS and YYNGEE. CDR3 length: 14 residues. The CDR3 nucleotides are TGTGCCAGCAGCGTAGGTGGGTCTGTGCCAGGACAGTTCTTC. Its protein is CASSVGGSVPGQFF.

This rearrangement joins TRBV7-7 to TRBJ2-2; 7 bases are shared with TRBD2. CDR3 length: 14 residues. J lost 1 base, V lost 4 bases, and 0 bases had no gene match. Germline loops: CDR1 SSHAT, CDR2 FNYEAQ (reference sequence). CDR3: CASSSSGNTGELFF. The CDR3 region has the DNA TGTGCCAGCAGCTCTAGCGGGAACACCGGGGAGCTGTTTTTT.

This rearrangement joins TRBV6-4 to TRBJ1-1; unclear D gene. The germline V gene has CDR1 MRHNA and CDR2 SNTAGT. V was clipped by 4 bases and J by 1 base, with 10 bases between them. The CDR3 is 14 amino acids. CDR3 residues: CASSVSYQNTEAFF. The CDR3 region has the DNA TGTGCCAGCAGTGTATCCTATCAGAACACTGAAGCTTTCTTT.

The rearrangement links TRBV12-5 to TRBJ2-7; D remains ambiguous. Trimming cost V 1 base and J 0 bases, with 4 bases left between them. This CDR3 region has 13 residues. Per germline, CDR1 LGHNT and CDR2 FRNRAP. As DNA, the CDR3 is TGTGCTAGTGGTTTGGACACCTCCTACGAGCAGTACTTC. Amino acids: CASGLDTSYEQYF. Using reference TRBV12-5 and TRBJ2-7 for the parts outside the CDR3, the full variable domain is DARVTQTPRHKVTEMGQEVTMRCQPILGHNTVFWYRQTMMQGLELLAYFRNRAPLDDSGMPKDRFSAEMPDATLATLKIQPSEPRDSAVYFCASGLDTSYEQYFGPGTRLTVT.

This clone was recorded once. The DNA for the CDR3 is TGCGCCAGCAGCCAAGGGGGCGGGAGTTATTACGAGCAGTACTTC. As protein: CASSQGGGSYYEQYF. The chain has TRBV4-3 and TRBJ2-7; 7 bases are shared with TRBD2. CDR1 and CDR2 from the germline V gene are LGHNA and YSLEER. The length of the CDR3 is 15 residues. V was clipped by 1 base and J by 4 bases; unmatched bases: 7.

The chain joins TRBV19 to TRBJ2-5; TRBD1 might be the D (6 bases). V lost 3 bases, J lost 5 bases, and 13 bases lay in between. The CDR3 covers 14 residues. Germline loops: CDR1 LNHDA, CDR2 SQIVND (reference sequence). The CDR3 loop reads CASSMAGTTETQYF. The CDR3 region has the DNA TGTGCCAGTAGTATGGCCGGGACAACGGAGACCCAGTACTTC.

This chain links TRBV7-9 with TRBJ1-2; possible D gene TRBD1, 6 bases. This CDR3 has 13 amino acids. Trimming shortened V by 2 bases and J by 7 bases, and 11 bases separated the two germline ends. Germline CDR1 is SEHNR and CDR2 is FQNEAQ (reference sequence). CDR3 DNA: TGTGCCAGCAGCTTAAAAGGACAGTTTGGCTACACCTTC. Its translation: CASSLKGQFGYTF.

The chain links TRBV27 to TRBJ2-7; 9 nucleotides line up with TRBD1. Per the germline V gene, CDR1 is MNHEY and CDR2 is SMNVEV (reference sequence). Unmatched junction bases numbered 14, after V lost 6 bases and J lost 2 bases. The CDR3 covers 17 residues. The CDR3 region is CASSTRGTGHPPYEQYF. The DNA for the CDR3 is TGTGCCAGCAGCACGAGGGGGACAGGGCACCCCCCCTACGAGCAGTACTTC.

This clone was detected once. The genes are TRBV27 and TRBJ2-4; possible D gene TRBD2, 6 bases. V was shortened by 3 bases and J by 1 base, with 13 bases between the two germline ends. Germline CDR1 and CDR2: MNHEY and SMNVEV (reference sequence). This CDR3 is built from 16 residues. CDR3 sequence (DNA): TGTGCCAGCAGTTTCGGCGGGGCTTCTGCCAAAAACATTCAGTACTTC. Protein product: CASSFGGASAKNIQYF.

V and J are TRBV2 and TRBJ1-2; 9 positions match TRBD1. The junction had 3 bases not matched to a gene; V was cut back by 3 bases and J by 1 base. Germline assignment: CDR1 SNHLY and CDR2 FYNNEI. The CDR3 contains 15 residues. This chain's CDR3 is CASSDGQGINYGYTF. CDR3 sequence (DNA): TGTGCCAGCAGTGACGGACAGGGGATTAACTATGGCTACACCTTC.